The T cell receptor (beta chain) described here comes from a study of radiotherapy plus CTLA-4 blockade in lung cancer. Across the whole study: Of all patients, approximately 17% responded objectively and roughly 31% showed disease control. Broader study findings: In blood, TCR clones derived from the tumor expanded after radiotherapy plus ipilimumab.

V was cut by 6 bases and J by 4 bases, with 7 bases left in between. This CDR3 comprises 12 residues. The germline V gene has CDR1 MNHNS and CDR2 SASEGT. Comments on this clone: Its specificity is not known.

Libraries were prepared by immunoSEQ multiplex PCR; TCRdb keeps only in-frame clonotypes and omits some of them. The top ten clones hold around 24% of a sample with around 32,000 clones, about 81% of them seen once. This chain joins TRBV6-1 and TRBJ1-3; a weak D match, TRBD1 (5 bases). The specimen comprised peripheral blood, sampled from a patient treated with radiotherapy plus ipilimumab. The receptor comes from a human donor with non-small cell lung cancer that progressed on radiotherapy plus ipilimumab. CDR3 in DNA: TGTGCCAGCAGGAGACAGGGAAACACCATATATTTT. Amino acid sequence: CASRRQGNTIYF.